This is a list of T cell receptor beta chains from one sample in a study of cytomegalovirus exposure and HLA in healthy donors. Sequencing was performed with immunoSEQ multiplex PCR; in TCRdb, only in-frame clones are kept and a portion is missing. In the table there are 190,000 or so clones, roughly 77% of which are singletons. The sample was PBMCs. The receptors derive from a male donor in good health and CMV-seropositive. The CDR3 runs from the conserved cysteine through the conserved F or W. The D gene is left open where the match is weak. The size of a clone is reported for some rows only, either as once, few or many, or as a class for expanded clones.

j_call d_call clone_size v_call cdr3_aa cdr3_nt
TRBJ2-5 NA NA TRBV30 CAWSHRGGETQYF TGTGCCTGGAGTCATAGAGGAGGGGAGACCCAGTACTTC
TRBJ2-1 TRBD2 once TRBV4-2 CASSQVGGREFNEQFF TGTGCCAGCAGCCAAGTGGGTGGGCGGGAGTTCAATGAGCAGTTCTTC
TRBJ2-1 TRBD2 few TRBV9 CASSVAGGSYNEQFF TGTGCCAGCAGCGTAGCGGGGGGTTCCTACAATGAGCAGTTCTTC
TRBJ1-5 NA NA TRBV7-2 CASSPHVGVDQPQHF TGTGCCAGCAGCCCTCACGTAGGGGTGGATCAGCCCCAGCATTTT
TRBJ1-1 NA NA TRBV7-8 CASSLADSGATEAFF TGTGCCAGCAGCTTAGCGGACAGCGGGGCCACTGAAGCTTTCTTT
TRBJ2-7 TRBD1 NA TRBV7-8 CASSLISGDRLFYEQYF TGTGCCAGCAGCTTAATCTCAGGGGACAGACTCTTCTACGAGCAGTACTTC
TRBJ1-2 NA NA TRBV9 CASSATGPSSAGAYGYTF TGTGCCAGCAGCGCAACTGGTCCTTCTTCTGCTGGGGCTTATGGCTACACCTTC
TRBJ2-7 TRBD1 NA TRBV7-2 CASSLGGTGYEQYF TGTGCCAGCAGCTTAGGGGGGACAGGGTACGAGCAGTACTTC
TRBJ2-2 TRBD1 NA TRBV19 CASTSMRDRGNTGELFF TGTGCCAGTACCTCGATGAGGGACAGGGGGAACACCGGGGAGCTGTTTTTT
TRBJ1-2 NA NA TRBV18 CASSLGAGGYTF TGTGCCAGCTCCTTAGGGGCTGGTGGCTACACCTTC
TRBJ2-1 NA NA TRBV9 CASSVGQYNEQFF TGTGCCAGCAGCGTAGGACAGTACAATGAGCAGTTCTTC
TRBJ1-2 NA medium-sized TRBV5-8 CASSLDQYGYTF TGTGCCAGCAGCTTGGACCAGTATGGCTACACCTTC
TRBJ2-3 TRBD2 NA TRBV5-1 CASSSTSGLTDTQYF TGCGCCAGCAGCTCCACTAGCGGTCTAACAGATACGCAGTATTTT
TRBJ2-3 NA NA TRBV4-3 CASSQGERGTDTQYF TGCGCCAGCAGCCAAGGCGAGCGGGGCACAGATACGCAGTATTTT
TRBJ1-2 TRBD1 once TRBV7-2 CASSKDRADGYTF TGTGCCAGCAGCAAAGACAGGGCGGATGGCTACACCTTC
TRBJ2-7 NA NA TRBV11-3 CASSLDPRDSFGEQYF TGTGCCAGCAGCTTAGATCCTAGGGACTCCTTCGGGGAGCAGTACTTC